Following are 5 T cell receptor beta chains from one sample sequenced in a study of shared clonotypes between healthy human individuals. Produced via immunoSEQ multiplex PCR; TCRdb's table is partial and in-frame only. The sample consists of over 1.4 million clones, around 97% of them appearing once. Sample: naive CD4+ T cells sorted from blood. Subset meaning: CD45RA+ positively selected. The receptors were sampled from a young man in good health.

The J gene is TRBJ1-2, the V gene TRBV28, with 7 bases fitting TRBD1. J gave up 5 bases and V 8 bases, and 11 bases lay outside the gene matches. This CDR3 is 14 amino acids long. The germline V gene has CDR1 MDHEN and CDR2 SYDVKM. The CDR3 bases are TGTGCCAGCTATTCGGAGCAGGGGGTATATGGCTACACCTTC. Its translation: CASYSEQGVYGYTF.

V gene TRBV18 combines with J gene TRBJ2-5, with D possibly being TRBD1 (5 bases). V dropped 2 bases and J dropped 6 bases, with 16 bases sitting between them. The CDR3 has 15 residues. Germline V CDR1 and CDR2: KGHSH, LQKENI. CDR3: CASSPVKGIKKTQYF. The CDR3 DNA reads TGTGCCAGCTCACCAGTTAAGGGGATTAAGAAGACCCAGTACTTC.

The rearrangement uses TRBV27 and TRBJ1-1; TRBD1 agrees at 10 bases. V trimming: 10 bases; J trimming: 4 bases; junction bases outside the gene matches: 9. The germline V gene has CDR1 MNHEY and CDR2 SMNVEV (reference sequence). The CDR3 loop spans 14 amino acids. This CDR3 is CANNDRDRGTEAFF. The CDR3 DNA is TGTGCCAACAACGACCGGGACAGGGGCACTGAAGCTTTCTTT.

The genes are TRBV7-9 and TRBJ2-1, with TRBD1 matching over 7 bases. Germline CDR1 SEHNR, CDR2 FQNEAQ (reference sequence). The CDR3 sequence is 15 residues long. V lost 4 bases, J lost 5 bases, and 8 bases stayed unmatched. CDR3 in amino acids: CASSSVGTVNNEQFF. CDR3 DNA sequence: TGTGCCAGCAGCTCCGTCGGGACAGTGAACAATGAGCAGTTCTTC.

The genes are TRBV5-5 and TRBJ2-7; 7 positions agree with TRBD1. CDR3 length: 15 amino acids. With V trimmed by 10 bases and J by 2 bases, 15 bases remained unmatched. CDR1 is SGHKS and CDR2 is YYEKEE in the germline V gene (reference sequence). The CDR3 region has the DNA TGTGCCTCCCTTAGCTTTCGACAGGGAGCCTACGAGCAGTACTTC. Its protein is CASLSFRQGAYEQYF.